This T cell receptor (beta chain) comes out of a study of cytomegalovirus exposure and HLA in healthy donors. Study-level points and caveats: Reports described diagnosis of cytomegalovirus status by the classifier as highly specific and sensitive. The authors reported that TCR beta sequences could predict HLA-A and HLA-B alleles. These predictions were accurate for most subjects in the first cohort.

Germline V gene sequence: CDR1 SEHNR, CDR2 FQNEAQ (reference sequence). The CDR3 contains 14 residues. V gave up 0 bases and J gave up 4 bases, with 9 bases separating them. This clone has just one count. Its specificity is not known. Researchers ran the PCR with 60 Vbeta and 13 Jbeta primers. TCRdb's copy holds only in-frame clones and misses some; the assay was immunoSEQ multiplex PCR. Among about 180,000 clones listed, about 68% were seen once. This receptor was taken from a female donor in good health and CMV-seronegative. The chain employs TRBV7-9 and TRBJ1-2; D remains ambiguous. Source material: PBMCs. The CDR3 sequence is CASSLAEPGYGYTF. CDR3 nucleotides: TGTGCCAGCAGCTTAGCGGAACCGGGCTATGGCTACACCTTC.